This T cell receptor (beta chain) stems from a study of blood T cell dynamics during melanoma immunotherapy. This table comes from immunoSEQ multiplex PCR, and its TCRdb copy is limited to in-frame clones, with some not included. The table records roughly 14,000 clones, around nine tenths of them present only once. The time point was: week 3, after first cycle of checkpoint inhibitor. Germline V gives CDR1 MNHEY, CDR2 SMNVEV (reference sequence). The CDR3 has 15 amino acids. V lost 8 bases, J lost 1 base, and 17 bases lay in between. This clone was observed once. This specimen consisted of blood, obtained from a patient treated with checkpoint blockade. This chain links TRBV27 with TRBJ1-1; D is perhaps TRBD1 (6 bases). The source of this sequence is a human donor with melanoma. The CDR3 spells CASGNIQGANTEAFF. CDR3 in DNA: TGTGCCAGCGGAAACATACAGGGAGCGAACACTGAAGCTTTCTTT.